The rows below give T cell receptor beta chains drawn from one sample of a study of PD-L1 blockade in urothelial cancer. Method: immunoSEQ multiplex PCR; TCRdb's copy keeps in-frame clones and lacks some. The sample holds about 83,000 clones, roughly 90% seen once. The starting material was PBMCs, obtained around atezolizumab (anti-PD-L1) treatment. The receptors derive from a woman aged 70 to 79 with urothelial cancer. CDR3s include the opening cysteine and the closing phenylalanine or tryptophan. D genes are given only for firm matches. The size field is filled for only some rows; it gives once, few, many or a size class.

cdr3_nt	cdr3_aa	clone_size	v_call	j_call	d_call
TGTGCCAGCAGCCCCACTAGCGGGGACACAGATACGCAGTATTTT	CASSPTSGDTDTQYF	.	TRBV5-6	TRBJ2-3	TRBD2
TGCGCCAGCAGCTTAACGTCAGGGGGAAATGAAAAACTGTTTTTT	CASSLTSGGNEKLFF	.	TRBV5-1	TRBJ1-4	TRBD1
TGTGCCAGCAGCCTCGGGACAGGGTCGCACGAGCAGTACTTC	CASSLGTGSHEQYF	.	TRBV5-5	TRBJ2-7	TRBD1
TGTGCCATCAGTGAGTCGTCTTTTAGACAGGTCGGGGAGCAGTACTTC	CAISESSFRQVGEQYF	.	TRBV10-3	TRBJ2-7	.
TGCGCCAGCTCTTCGGACAGAGGTTCTGGCTACACCTTC	CASSSDRGSGYTF	once	TRBV5-1	TRBJ1-2	.
TGTGCCAGCAGTCGCGCCCCGGCACAGACTAATGAAAAACTGTTTTTT	CASSRAPAQTNEKLFF	.	TRBV7-6	TRBJ1-4	.
TGTGCCAGCAGCCCTGCCGGGACTAGCAGGAACTCCCGAGAGCAGTTCTTC	CASSPAGTSRNSREQFF	.	TRBV11-3	TRBJ2-1	TRBD2
TGTGCCAGTAGTCGACAGGATTATGACAATCAGCCCCAGCATTTT	CASSRQDYDNQPQHF	.	TRBV19	TRBJ1-5	.
TGTGCCAGCAGTCAAAGACAAGTCAATTCACCCCTCCACTTT	CASSQRQVNSPLHF	.	TRBV6-5	TRBJ1-6	.
TGTGCCAGTAGTAGTCCCCGGGACAGCTACTATGGCTACACCTTC	CASSSPRDSYYGYTF	few	TRBV19	TRBJ1-2	TRBD1
TGTGCCAGCAGCTTGGGGGGGTATGGCACTGAAGCTTTCTTT	CASSLGGYGTEAFF	.	TRBV4-2	TRBJ1-1	.
TGTCCACTGAGGCGGGGACAGCCCCAGCATTTT	CPLRRGQPQHF	few	TRBV19	TRBJ1-5	.
TGTGCCAGCAGCCCCCAACCGGGACTGAGCACAGATACGCAGTATTTT	CASSPQPGLSTDTQYF	.	TRBV7-6	TRBJ2-3	.
TGTGCCAGCAGTTTCTCTGACAGGGCGATCACCGGGGAGCTGTTTTTT	CASSFSDRAITGELFF	.	TRBV6-6	TRBJ2-2	TRBD1
TGTGCCAGCAGTGTCTCCTCTGGGGCCAACGTCCTGACTTTC	CASSVSSGANVLTF	.	TRBV2	TRBJ2-6	.
TGTGCCAGCAGCTTTGGCAGGTCGGTTATCTACGAGCAGTACTTC	CASSFGRSVIYEQYF	once	TRBV11-2	TRBJ2-7	.
TGTGCCAGCAGTTCATCAGGGGGCGCAATCTACGAGCAGTACTTC	CASSSSGGAIYEQYF	.	TRBV28	TRBJ2-7	TRBD1
TGTGCCAGCAGCTTAGTACTAGCGGGAGTGCGGGAGACCCAGTACTTC	CASSLVLAGVRETQYF	.	TRBV7-9	TRBJ2-5	TRBD2
TGTGCCAGCAGTGAACTAGCGGCCCTACCTGTACAGCAGTTCTTC	CASSELAALPVQQFF	.	TRBV6-1	TRBJ2-1	TRBD2
TGTGCCTGGAAGGGGGCAGGGAAAAAACTGTTTTTT	CAWKGAGKKLFF	.	TRBV30	TRBJ1-4	TRBD1
TGTGCCAGCAGCTTATGGCTAGCGAACACCGGGGAGCTGTTTTTT	CASSLWLANTGELFF	.	TRBV7-9	TRBJ2-2	.
TGTGCCAGCAGTGCTCGGACAGATCGGTATGGCTACACCTTC	CASSARTDRYGYTF	.	TRBV6-6	TRBJ1-2	.
TGCGCCAGCAGCTTGTTGTCTGGGACAGGGGGCACCGGGGAGCTGTTTTTT	CASSLLSGTGGTGELFF	.	TRBV5-1	TRBJ2-2	TRBD1
TGTGCCAGCAGCTTAGAGTCCGGGGGTACGCAGTATTTT	CASSLESGGTQYF	.	TRBV7-8	TRBJ2-3	.
TGTGCCAGCAGCTTGCTACAGGGGGCCTACGAGCAGTACTTC	CASSLLQGAYEQYF	.	TRBV5-4	TRBJ2-7	TRBD1
TGCGCCAGCAGCTTGCTCGCGGGGGCCTTCTCTAGCACAGATACGCAGTATTTT	CASSLLAGAFSSTDTQYF	.	TRBV5-1	TRBJ2-3	.
TGTGCCAGCAGTGCCAACAGGGGCCTCAACAATGAGCAGTTCTTC	CASSANRGLNNEQFF	.	TRBV27	TRBJ2-1	TRBD1
TGTGCCTGGAGTGAAGCTGGCTATGGCTACACCTTC	CAWSEAGYGYTF	.	TRBV30	TRBJ1-2	.
TGTGCCAGCAGCTCCCTTACCACTACACCCGGGACCCAGTACTTC	CASSSLTTTPGTQYF	.	TRBV2	TRBJ2-5	.
TGTGCCAGCAGTGATTGGCACGAGCAGTACTTC	CASSDWHEQYF	.	TRBV25-1	TRBJ2-7	.
TGTGCCAGCAGCTCGGCGGGGGACTATGGCTACACCTTC	CASSSAGDYGYTF	.	TRBV28	TRBJ1-2	.
TGTGCCAGCAGCTTAGGTGTCATTTCCTACGAGCAGTACTTC	CASSLGVISYEQYF	.	TRBV11-2	TRBJ2-7	.
TGTGCCTGGAGTACCCGACTAGCGGGGGTTTCCCACGAGCAGTACTTC	CAWSTRLAGVSHEQYF	.	TRBV30	TRBJ2-7	TRBD2
TGTGCCAGCAGTAACAGGGAGTCTGGGGCCAACGTCCTGACTTTC	CASSNRESGANVLTF	.	TRBV6-1	TRBJ2-6	.
TGTGCCTTCGAAACTGGAGAGGGTCGCCGGACCCAGTACTTC	CAFETGEGRRTQYF	.	TRBV30	TRBJ2-5	.
TGTGCCAGCAGCTTAGTTGTCGGGAGGGCCGAGCTGTTTTTT	CASSLVVGRAELFF	.	TRBV7-2	TRBJ2-2	TRBD2
TGTGCCAGCAGTTCGGTCTTCGGGAGGGCGTATTACGAGCAGTACTTC	CASSSVFGRAYYEQYF	few	TRBV27	TRBJ2-7	TRBD2
TGTGCCTGGAGTGTACGAGGGCTAATAACGTATCACTATGGCTACACCTTC	CAWSVRGLITYHYGYTF	once	TRBV30	TRBJ1-2	.
TGTGCCAGCAGTTCCCTCGACAGGGCGAACACTGAAGCTTTCTTT	CASSSLDRANTEAFF	.	TRBV28	TRBJ1-1	TRBD1
TGCGCCAGCAGCCAAGAATGGGGGCCTAATGAAAAACTGTTTTTT	CASSQEWGPNEKLFF	once	TRBV4-3	TRBJ1-4	.
TGTGCCAGCAGCTCCCAGGGGCAGGGCACTGAAGCTTTCTTT	CASSSQGQGTEAFF	.	TRBV7-2	TRBJ1-1	.
TGTGCCAGCAGTTTACCGGGACAGGGGTGGGTCTATGGCTACACCTTC	CASSLPGQGWVYGYTF	few	TRBV28	TRBJ1-2	TRBD1
TGTGCCAGCAGTGTTCAGGGGGTAGACTATGGCTACACCTTC	CASSVQGVDYGYTF	.	TRBV2	TRBJ1-2	TRBD1
TGTGCCACGCAACCGGAGGGACGAAAGTCACCCCTCCACTTT	CATQPEGRKSPLHF	.	TRBV2	TRBJ1-6	.
TGCGCCAGCAGCTTTGTAGCAAACTCCAACAATGAGCAGTTCTTC	CASSFVANSNNEQFF	.	TRBV5-1	TRBJ2-1	.
TGTGCCAGCAGTGGACAAGCCTATGGCTACACCTTC	CASSGQAYGYTF	.	TRBV2	TRBJ1-2	.
TGTGCCAGCAGTACCGGGACAGGGAGTGCCTATGGCTACACCTTC	CASSTGTGSAYGYTF	.	TRBV27	TRBJ1-2	TRBD1
TGTGCCTGGGATAAACAGGGCCTTCTCAACGAGCAGTACTTC	CAWDKQGLLNEQYF	.	TRBV30	TRBJ2-7	.
TGTGCCAGCAGCTTAGGCCAGAGGTCCAACATTCAGTACTTC	CASSLGQRSNIQYF	.	TRBV13	TRBJ2-4	.
TGTGCCAGCAGTTTACAGGGCGTGGGCACTGAAGCTTTCTTT	CASSLQGVGTEAFF	.	TRBV28	TRBJ1-1	.
TGTGCCTGGAGCGTACAACAGGGGCCACTAACCCTACCCGCTTGGGAGCTGTTTTTT	CAWSVQQGPLTLPAWELFF	.	TRBV30	TRBJ2-2	TRBD1
TGTGCCAGCAGTTTACTATGGCGGTACAATGAGCAGTTCTTC	CASSLLWRYNEQFF	.	TRBV28	TRBJ2-1	.
TGCGCCAGCAGCCCTCGGACAGGGGGGAACACCGGGGAGCTGTTTTTT	CASSPRTGGNTGELFF	once	TRBV4-3	TRBJ2-2	TRBD1
TGTGCCAGCAGCTTGCCTAGGGGCCAGTATAGCAATCAGCCCCAGCATTTT	CASSLPRGQYSNQPQHF	.	TRBV5-7	TRBJ1-5	.
TGTGCCTGGAGTGGTACAGGGGGCTATCAGCCCCAGCATTTT	CAWSGTGGYQPQHF	.	TRBV30	TRBJ1-5	TRBD1
TGTGCCAGCAGCCCCAGTGAGGGAGGGTGGCAAGAGACCCAGTACTTC	CASSPSEGGWQETQYF	.	TRBV14	TRBJ2-5	TRBD2
TGTGCCAGCAGCGTCGGGACACCTCGAGTTGAAAAACTGTTTTTT	CASSVGTPRVEKLFF	.	TRBV5-4	TRBJ1-4	.
TGTGCCAGCAGCCAACAATCGGGGGGGCCCAACGAGCAGTACTTC	CASSQQSGGPNEQYF	.	TRBV4-2	TRBJ2-7	TRBD2